This TCR beta chain came from a study of beta chain features in type 1 diabetes (dated by TCRdb to 2017 to 2018). With respect to the entire study: No differences in mean age, gender distribution, total cell number or subset yield were found between patients and healthy donors. In the study, TCRB repertoires of sorted circulating CD4+ T cell subsets from recently diagnosed type 1 diabetes patients were compared with those of matched healthy donors. Regulatory and stem cell-like memory subsets were isolated from only 8 patients and about eight healthy donors, whereas naive and central memory subsets came from all 30 or so donors. A total of roughly 99 million sorted cells were examined across all samples, and the number of cells per subset was strongly correlated with RNA yield.

V sheds 7 bases and J sheds 4 bases, leaving 19 bases between their ends. CDR1 and CDR2 are read off the germline V gene as SGHAT and FQNNGV. The CDR3, from cysteine to phenylalanine, totals 15 residues. The read is trimmed to its CDR3 DNA, 45 bases read in frame from base 1. The High Capacity cDNA Reverse Transcription Kit was used to reverse transcribe all of the isolated RNA, meaning that expressed TCRB transcripts were what got sequenced. Naive, central memory and regulatory T cell samples underwent deep immunoSEQ sequencing, averaging about 3.5 million total reads per sample. Sorted cells were lysed in RLT buffer and RNA was extracted with DNase-treated RNeasy Micro or Mini kits, depending on cell number. Each cell subset was processed on its own to prevent cross-contamination, while patient and healthy donor samples were processed together. TCRB sequences were amplified from cDNA with the immunoSEQ multiplex PCR, producing 87-bp fragments spanning the CDR3 region. Sequencing of the amplicons was performed on the Illumina HiSeq platform. Processing in the source paper ran as follows. Synthetic template baselines were used to correct PCR bias computationally, reads within Hamming distance 2 were collapsed, and singletons that could not be merged were discarded. Reads were aligned against IMGT so that V, D and J genes, CDR3 length and insertions or deletions at six rearrangement sites could be assigned. Within each subset, clonotype counts were normalized to sorted cell number, after which true diversity and Gini coefficients were computed with the tcR R package. The overlap coefficient, calculated on TCRB nucleotide sequences, was used to measure repertoire sharing. Out-of-frame TCRB sequences from naive cells were analyzed to stand in for the pre-selection repertoire. TCRdb mirrors the immuneACCESS table, restricted to in-frame sequences. Some clones are absent from its copies; in checked studies, under half trace to an unresolved V gene, and the reason for the others is unknown. For V, J and clone size, that table is used; D and trimming come from the DNA. In this sample the table shows around 280,000 clones, roughly 15% of which occur a single time. Roughly 0.015% of the sample is held by the ten biggest clonotypes.

What the authors observed across the whole study: Shorter templates might have been favored by PCR, but patient and control samples were amplified and corrected together, so both groups would have been affected equally by any skew. Type 1 diabetes patients showed a moderate but significant shortening of TCRB CDR3 length in all four CD4+ subsets. Because small numbers of individuals were included in the HLA sub-analyses, any influence of HLA type on TCRB rearrangement was left unresolved. At VDJ recombination sites, type 1 diabetes patients had fewer insertions and more deleted nucleotides, which implies abnormalities in thymic rearrangement. Naive, central memory and regulatory TCRB repertoires appeared more similar among patients than among healthy donors. Because cDNA was sequenced instead of genomic DNA, activated cells with high expression could be over-represented, although the groups did not differ in activation or CD3 levels.

Each donor gave one peripheral blood draw, about 100 mL on average, collected into heparinised tubes. Using a panel that included CD45RO, CCR7, CD25, CD127, CD95 and CD27, naive, central memory, regulatory and stem cell-like memory CD4+ T cells were sorted on a BD FACSAria II. Every sorted population had a purity above 95%. PBMCs were isolated right away by Lymphoprep density gradient centrifugation and were stained directly, without culture. Samples were stained and sorted in pairs, with one healthy donor and one patient per experiment, so that batch effects were minimized. Of note for this clone: The antigen it recognizes is unknown. Within one base of it there is no much larger clone, and no base qualities were kept.

This clonotype was sampled from a young man with type 1 diabetes. The rearranged chain carries TRBV11-2 and TRBJ1-2; TRBD1 is possibly the D segment (5 matching bases). Material for sequencing was naive CD4+ T cells from blood. Explained via the paper, the cell subset or site label denotes: true naive CD4+ T cells. The CDR3 reads as follows: CASTSTRGDSYGYTF. The DNA sequence follows: TGTGCCAGCACCTCTACCCGGGGGGATAGCTATGGCTACACCTTC. Where the CDR3 stops, the reference TRBV11-2 and TRBJ1-2 genes take over; the full variable domain is EAGVAQSPRYKIIEKRQSVAFWCNPISGHATLYWYQQILGQGPKLLIQFQNNGVVDDSQLPKDRFSAERLKGVDSTLKIQPAKLEDSAVYLCASTSTRGDSYGYTFGSGTRLTVV.